A single T cell receptor beta chain is shown here with its context. The data are from a study of CD8 T cells in Susac syndrome. V lost 1 base to trimming and J lost 7 bases, with 14 bases between them. The CDR3 has 14 residues. Germline V lookup: CDR1 LGHNA, CDR2 YNFKEQ. With random hexamers, about 0.5 to 1 ug RNA was reverse transcribed. One entry per CDR3 protein results from TCRdb running MiXCR on the immunoSEQ multiplex PCR reads. Of around 160,000 distinct CDR3 sequences in the sample, just under 95% are singletons; the top ten hold around 0.13%. The sequence was collected from a human donor in good health. The genes are TRBV4-2 and TRBJ2-7; D might be TRBD1 (6 bases). The sequenced sample was CD4+ T cells from PBMCs. This CDR3 is CASSQGTLRGEQYF. The CDR3 DNA is TGTGCCAGCAGCCAAGGGACTCTGAGGGGGGAGCAGTACTTC.